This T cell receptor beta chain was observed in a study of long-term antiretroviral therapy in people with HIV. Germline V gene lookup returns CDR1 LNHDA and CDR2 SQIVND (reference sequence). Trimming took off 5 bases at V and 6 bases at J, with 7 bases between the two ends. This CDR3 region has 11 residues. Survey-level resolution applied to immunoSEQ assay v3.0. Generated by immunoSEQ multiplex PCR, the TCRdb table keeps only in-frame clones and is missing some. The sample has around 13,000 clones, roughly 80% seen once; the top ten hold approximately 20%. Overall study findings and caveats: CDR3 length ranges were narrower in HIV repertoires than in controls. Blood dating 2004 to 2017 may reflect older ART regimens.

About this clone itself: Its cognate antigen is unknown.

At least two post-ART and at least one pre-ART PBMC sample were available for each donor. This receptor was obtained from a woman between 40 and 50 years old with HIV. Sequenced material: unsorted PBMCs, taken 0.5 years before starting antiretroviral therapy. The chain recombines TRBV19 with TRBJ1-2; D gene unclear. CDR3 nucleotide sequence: TGTGCCAGTAGTGCGCGGGATGGCTACACCTTC. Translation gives CASSARDGYTF.